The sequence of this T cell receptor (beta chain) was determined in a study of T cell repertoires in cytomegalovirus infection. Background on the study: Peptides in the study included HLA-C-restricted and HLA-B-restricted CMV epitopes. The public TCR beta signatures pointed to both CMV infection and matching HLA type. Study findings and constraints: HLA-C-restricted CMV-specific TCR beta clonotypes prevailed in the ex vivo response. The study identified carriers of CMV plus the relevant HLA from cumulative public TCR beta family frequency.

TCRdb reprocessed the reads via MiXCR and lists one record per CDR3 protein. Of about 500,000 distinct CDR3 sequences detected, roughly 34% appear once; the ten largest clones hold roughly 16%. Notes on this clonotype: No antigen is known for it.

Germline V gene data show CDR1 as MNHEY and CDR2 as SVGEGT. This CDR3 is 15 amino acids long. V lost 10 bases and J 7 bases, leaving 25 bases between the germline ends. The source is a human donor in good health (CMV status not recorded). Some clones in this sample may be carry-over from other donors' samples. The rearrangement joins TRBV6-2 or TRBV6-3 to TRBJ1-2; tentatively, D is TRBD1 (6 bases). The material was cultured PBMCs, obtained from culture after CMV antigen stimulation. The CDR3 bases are TGTGCCACCGTAAGACAGGCGACCCCCACTGTTGGCTACACCTTC. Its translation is CATVRQATPTVGYTF.